Listed below are T cell receptor beta chains from one sample, sequenced in a study of blood T cell repertoires in COVID-19. TCRdb's copy holds only in-frame clones and misses some; the assay was immunoSEQ multiplex PCR. Among hundreds of thousands of clones listed, around 89% were seen once. The specimen was peripheral blood. The receptors shown here come from a woman aged 18-35 years with acute or convalescent COVID-19. Each CDR3 is given with its conserved first and last residue. Each record gives: clone size, V gene, D gene, J gene, CDR3 DNA, CDR3 protein. D genes are given only for firm matches. Rows may omit the clone size; those that give it use once, few, many or a size class.

few	TRBV19	-	TRBJ1-3	TGTGCCAGTAGTTTGCTACAGAGCTCCTCTGGAAACACCATATATTTT	CASSLLQSSSGNTIYF
-	TRBV10-3	-	TRBJ1-6	TGTGCCATCAGTGGAGGGAAGGATTCACCCCTCCACTTT	CAISGGKDSPLHF
-	TRBV29-1	-	TRBJ1-2	TGCAGCCTCCAGGAGGGAGGAAACTATGGCTACACCTTC	CSLQEGGNYGYTF
-	TRBV6-6	-	TRBJ2-6	TGTGCCAGCAGTTTGCAGGCCCTCTCTGGGGCCAACGTCCTGACTTTC	CASSLQALSGANVLTF
-	TRBV4-3	-	TRBJ2-7	TGCGCCAGCAGCCAAGACTCGGCAGGGGTCGAAGAGCAGTACTTC	CASSQDSAGVEEQYF
-	TRBV5-1	TRBD1	TRBJ2-5	TGCGCCAGCAGCTTGGGCAGGGGGTACCAAGAGACCCAGTACTTC	CASSLGRGYQETQYF
-	TRBV24-1	TRBD2	TRBJ2-1	TGTGCCACCAGTGATTTCGGGTGGAGCGGGGGGAGCTACAATGAGCAGTTCTTC	CATSDFGWSGGSYNEQFF
once	TRBV6-4	-	TRBJ2-1	TGTGCCACCCCACCCTTCAGCTCCTACAATGAGCAGTTCTTC	CATPPFSSYNEQFF
once	TRBV4-3	-	TRBJ2-7	TGCGCCAGCAGCCAAGACGGGCAGGGGACATTCGACGAGCAGTACTTC	CASSQDGQGTFDEQYF
-	TRBV4-1	TRBD2	TRBJ2-1	TGCGCCAGCAGCCAAGCTCCCCCAGGGACTAGCGGGGGGGCCTATGAGCAGTTCTTC	CASSQAPPGTSGGAYEQFF
few	TRBV9	-	TRBJ1-2	TGTGCCAGCAGCGTAGGCCAGTCGGGTGGCTACACCTTC	CASSVGQSGGYTF
-	TRBV6-5	TRBD1	TRBJ2-4	TGTGCCAGCAGTTCCTCGGACAGGGGGGACATTCAGTACTTC	CASSSSDRGDIQYF
once	TRBV19	-	TRBJ1-5	TGTGCCAGTAATCGGGAGGACAGATCAAATCAGCCCCAGCATTTT	CASNREDRSNQPQHF
-	TRBV3-1/TRBV3-2	-	TRBJ1-1	TGTGCCAGCAGCATAAACACTGAAGCTTTCTTT	CASSINTEAFF
-	TRBV6-5	-	TRBJ1-5	TGTGCCAGCAGCTCTTACTATAGCAATCAGCCCCAGCATTTT	CASSSYYSNQPQHF
-	TRBV5-1	TRBD1	TRBJ1-2	TGCGCCAGCAGCCCACAGGGGGGGACCACAGGGTTTGGCTACACCTTC	CASSPQGGTTGFGYTF
-	TRBV6-2/TRBV6-3	-	TRBJ2-7	TGTGCCAGCAGTTATGACCAAACTCAGGGCTACGAGCAGTACTTC	CASSYDQTQGYEQYF
-	TRBV3-1/TRBV3-2	-	TRBJ1-2	TGTGCCAGCAGCCAAGATTTTGCGCCGAACTATGGCTACACCTTC	CASSQDFAPNYGYTF
-	TRBV2	TRBD1	TRBJ1-2	TGTGCCAGCGGACTTCCAGGGGGCTACGGCTACACCTTC	CASGLPGGYGYTF
-	TRBV5-3	-	TRBJ1-2	TGTGCCAGAAGCTTGCGGACAGCCATCGACTACACCTTC	CARSLRTAIDYTF
-	TRBV11-3	TRBD1	TRBJ2-7	TGTGCCAGCAGCTTTTCAGGGGGCCTTTCTGAGCAGTACTTC	CASSFSGGLSEQYF
-	TRBV11-2	-	TRBJ1-2	TGTGCCAGCAGCTTAGATAGTCCTAACTATGGCTACACCTTC	CASSLDSPNYGYTF
-	TRBV19	-	TRBJ1-2	TGTGCCAGTAGCAGACAGGCTTATGGCTACACCTTC	CASSRQAYGYTF
once	TRBV18	-	TRBJ1-1	TGTGCCAGCTCAGAGGACAGACTGAACACTGAAGCTTTCTTT	CASSEDRLNTEAFF
-	TRBV2	TRBD1	TRBJ1-4	TGTGCCAGCAGTAAACTCAGGGGGCCTAATGAAAAACTGTTTTTT	CASSKLRGPNEKLFF
-	TRBV7-8	TRBD1	TRBJ1-1	TGTGCCAGCAGCCCGACTCGGACAGGGAACACTGAAGCTTTCTTT	CASSPTRTGNTEAFF
-	TRBV10-3	TRBD1	TRBJ1-3	TGTGCCATCAGTGAGCGAGGACAGGGGGCTGGAAACACCATATATTTT	CAISERGQGAGNTIYF
-	TRBV19	TRBD2	TRBJ2-7	TGTGCCAGTGGGGCCACTCCTTTTAGCGGGGGATTATACGAGCAGTACTTC	CASGATPFSGGLYEQYF
once	TRBV3-1/TRBV3-2	TRBD1	TRBJ1-2	TGTGCCAGCAGCCAAGTGGGGCGACAGGGAGTTGGCTACACCTTC	CASSQVGRQGVGYTF
-	TRBV6-4	-	TRBJ1-1	TGTGCCAGCAGTACCAATGCGGGGCTGAACACTGAAGCTTTCTTT	CASSTNAGLNTEAFF
-	TRBV11-1	-	TRBJ2-7	TGTGCCAGCAGCTTAGGGGTAGGGGTCTCCTACGAGCAGTACTTC	CASSLGVGVSYEQYF
-	TRBV2	TRBD1	TRBJ2-2	TGTGCCAGCTCTTGGCCGGGACAGGGGAACACCGGGGAGCTGTTTTTT	CASSWPGQGNTGELFF
-	TRBV29-1	-	TRBJ2-2	TGCAGCTACGAGAGACTGACGAACACCGGGGAGCTGTTTTTT	CSYERLTNTGELFF
-	TRBV11-2	-	TRBJ1-6	TGTGCCAGCAGCCCGTCCGGGAGTAAAGGGGCCCTCCACTTT	CASSPSGSKGALHF
-	TRBV19	TRBD1	TRBJ1-6	TGTGCCAGCCGAGACAGGGGATGGTTAAATAATTCACCCCTCCACTTT	CASRDRGWLNNSPLHF
-	TRBV2	TRBD1	TRBJ1-2	TGTGCCAGCAGTGTTGACAGGGTAGTAGGTGGCTACACCTTC	CASSVDRVVGGYTF
few	TRBV4-2	-	TRBJ1-1	TGTGCCAGCAGCCAAAACGATGACATGAACACTGAAGCTTTCTTT	CASSQNDDMNTEAFF
-	TRBV6-2/TRBV6-3	TRBD2	TRBJ2-3	TGTGCCAGCAGTTACTCGAGATGGGGGGGGGAAGATACGCAGTATTTT	CASSYSRWGGEDTQYF
-	TRBV18	TRBD1	TRBJ1-1	TGTGCCAGCTCGCAGGGGGCGATGAACACTGAAGCTTTCTTT	CASSQGAMNTEAFF
once	TRBV5-1	-	TRBJ1-1	TGCGCCAGCAGCTTAGGAGGACTCAGCACTGAAGCTTTCTTT	CASSLGGLSTEAFF
-	TRBV12-5	TRBD1	TRBJ2-7	TGTGCTAGTGGTTTGTCCTGGACAGGGGAATACGAGCAGTACTTC	CASGLSWTGEYEQYF
-	TRBV11-2	-	TRBJ2-3	TGTGCCAGCAGCTTAATAACAGGACCTTCAGATACGCAGTATTTT	CASSLITGPSDTQYF
-	TRBV5-6	TRBD1	TRBJ1-2	TGTGCCAGCAGCTTGTACGGGACAGGGTCGTATGGCTACACCTTC	CASSLYGTGSYGYTF
-	TRBV6-1	TRBD1	TRBJ1-2	TGTGCCAGCAGGGAACAGGGGGCTGGTTACAACTATGGCTACACCTTC	CASREQGAGYNYGYTF